This T cell receptor (beta chain) comes out of a study of PD-1 blockade in classical Hodgkin lymphoma. Time point noted: cycle 4 day 1 (C4D1), after 5 to 7 weeks of nivolumab. After autologous stem cell transplantation all patients relapsed, and prior brentuximab vedotin exposure differed between cohorts. Here immunoSEQ multiplex PCR was the method, and the copy in TCRdb shows in-frame clones only, minus some. This sample has roughly 100,000 clones, with 93% found just once. The ends were cut back, 7 bases at V and 1 base at J, with 14 bases in the middle. CDR3 length: 15 residues. From germline, CDR1 is SNHLY and CDR2 FYNNEI.

This clonotype was sampled from a human donor with classical Hodgkin lymphoma. The chain carries TRBV2 and TRBJ1-5; D ambiguous. This specimen was peripheral blood mononuclear cells (PBMCs), taken before the fourth cycle of nivolumab. Written as DNA, the CDR3 is TGTGCCAGCAAGATTCGCGGAGCAAGCAATCAGCCCCAGCATTTT. It specifies CASKIRGASNQPQHF.